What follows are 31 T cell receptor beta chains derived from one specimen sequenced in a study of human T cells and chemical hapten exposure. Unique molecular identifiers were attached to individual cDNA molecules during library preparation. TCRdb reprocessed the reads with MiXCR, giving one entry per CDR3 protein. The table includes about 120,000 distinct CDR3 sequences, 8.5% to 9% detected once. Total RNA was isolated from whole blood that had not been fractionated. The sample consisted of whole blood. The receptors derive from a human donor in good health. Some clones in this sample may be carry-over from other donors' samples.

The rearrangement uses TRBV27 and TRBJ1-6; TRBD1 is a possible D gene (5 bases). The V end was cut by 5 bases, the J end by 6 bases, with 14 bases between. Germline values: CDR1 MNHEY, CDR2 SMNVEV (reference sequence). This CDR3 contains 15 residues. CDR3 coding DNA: TGTGCCAGCAGTCCGCTGACAGTTATTAATTCACCCCTCCACTTT. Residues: CASSPLTVINSPLHF.

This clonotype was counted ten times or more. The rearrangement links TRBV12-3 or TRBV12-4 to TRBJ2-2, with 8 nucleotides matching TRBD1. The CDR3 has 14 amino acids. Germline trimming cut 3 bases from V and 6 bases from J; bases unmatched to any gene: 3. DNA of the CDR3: TGTGCCAGCAGTTTGCAGGGGGCAGCCGGGGAGCTGTTTTTT. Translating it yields CASSLQGAAGELFF.

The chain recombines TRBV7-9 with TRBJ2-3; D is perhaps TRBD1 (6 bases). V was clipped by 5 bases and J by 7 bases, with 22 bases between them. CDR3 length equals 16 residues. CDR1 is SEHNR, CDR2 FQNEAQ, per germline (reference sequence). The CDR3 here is CASSPRDRPPQHTQYF. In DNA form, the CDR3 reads TGTGCCAGCAGCCCACGTGACAGGCCCCCACAGCATACGCAGTATTTT.

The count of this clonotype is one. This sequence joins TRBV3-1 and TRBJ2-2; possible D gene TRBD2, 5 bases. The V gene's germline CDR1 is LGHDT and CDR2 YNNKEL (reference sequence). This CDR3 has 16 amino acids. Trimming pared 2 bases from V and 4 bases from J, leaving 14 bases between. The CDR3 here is CASSQRSGRGTGELFF. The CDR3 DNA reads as TGTGCCAGCAGCCAACGGAGCGGACGTGGCACCGGGGAGCTGTTTTTT.

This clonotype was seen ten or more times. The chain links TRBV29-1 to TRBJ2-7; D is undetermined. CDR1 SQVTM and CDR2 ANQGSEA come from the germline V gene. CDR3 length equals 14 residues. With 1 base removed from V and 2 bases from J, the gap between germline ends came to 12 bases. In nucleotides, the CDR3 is TGCAGCGTTGAAGTTAAGACGGTCCCCTACGAGCAGTACTTC. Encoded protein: CSVEVKTVPYEQYF.

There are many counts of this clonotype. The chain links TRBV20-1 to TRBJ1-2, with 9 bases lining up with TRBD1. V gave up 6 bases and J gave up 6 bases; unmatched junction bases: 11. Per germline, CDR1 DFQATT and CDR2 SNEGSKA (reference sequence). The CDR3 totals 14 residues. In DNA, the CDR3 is TGCAGTGCCCGTCCCGGGACAGGGTGGAATGGCTACACCTTC. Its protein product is CSARPGTGWNGYTF.

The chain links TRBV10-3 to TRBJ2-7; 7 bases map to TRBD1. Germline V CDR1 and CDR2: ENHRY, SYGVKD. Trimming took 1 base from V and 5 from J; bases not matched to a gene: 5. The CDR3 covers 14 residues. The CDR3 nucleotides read TGTGCCATCAGTGAGTTTGAAGGGGGCAACGAGCAGTACTTC. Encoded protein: CAISEFEGGNEQYF.

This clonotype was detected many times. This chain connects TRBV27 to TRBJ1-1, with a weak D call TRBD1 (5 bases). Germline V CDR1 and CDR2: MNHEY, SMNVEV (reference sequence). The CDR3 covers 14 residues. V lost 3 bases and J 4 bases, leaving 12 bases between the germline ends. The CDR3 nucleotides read TGTGCCAGCAGTTTCGCAGGGACGGGCACTGAAGCTTTCTTT. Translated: CASSFAGTGTEAFF.

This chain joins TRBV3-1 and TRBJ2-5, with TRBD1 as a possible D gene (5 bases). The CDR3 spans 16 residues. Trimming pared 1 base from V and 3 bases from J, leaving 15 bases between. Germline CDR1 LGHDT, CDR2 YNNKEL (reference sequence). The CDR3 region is CASSQGTPRAEETQYF. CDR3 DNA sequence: TGTGCCAGCAGCCAAGGAACCCCCAGGGCGGAAGAGACCCAGTACTTC.

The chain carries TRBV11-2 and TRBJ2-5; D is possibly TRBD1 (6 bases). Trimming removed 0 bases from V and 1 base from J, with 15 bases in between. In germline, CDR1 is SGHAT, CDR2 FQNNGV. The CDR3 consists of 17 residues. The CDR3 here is CASSLDRGTGSQETQYF. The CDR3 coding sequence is TGTGCCAGCAGCTTAGATAGGGGAACAGGGAGCCAAGAGACCCAGTACTTC.

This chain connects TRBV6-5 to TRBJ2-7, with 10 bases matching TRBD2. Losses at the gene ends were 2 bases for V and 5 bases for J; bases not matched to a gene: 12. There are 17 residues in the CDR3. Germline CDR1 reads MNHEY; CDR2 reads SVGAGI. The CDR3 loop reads CASSYRSGGTIGNEQYF. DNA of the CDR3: TGTGCCAGCAGTTACCGTAGCGGGGGGACCATCGGGAACGAGCAGTACTTC.

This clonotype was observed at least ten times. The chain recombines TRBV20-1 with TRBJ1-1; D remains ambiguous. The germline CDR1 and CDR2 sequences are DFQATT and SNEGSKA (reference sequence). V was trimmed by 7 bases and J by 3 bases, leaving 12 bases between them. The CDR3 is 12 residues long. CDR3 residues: CSVPKVDTEAFF. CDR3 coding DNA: TGCAGTGTCCCGAAGGTTGACACTGAAGCTTTCTTT.

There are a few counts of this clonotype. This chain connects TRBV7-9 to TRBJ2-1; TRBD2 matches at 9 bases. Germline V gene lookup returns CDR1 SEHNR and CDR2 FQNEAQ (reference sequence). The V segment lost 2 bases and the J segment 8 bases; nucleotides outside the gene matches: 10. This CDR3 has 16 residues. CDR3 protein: CASSLTQRGASHEQFF. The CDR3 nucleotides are TGTGCCAGCAGCTTAACCCAGCGGGGGGCCTCCCATGAGCAGTTCTTC.

CDR3 residues: CASSGGILIGSGNTIYF. The CDR3 DNA reads TGTGCCAGCAGTGGCGGGATTCTCATCGGCTCTGGAAACACCATATATTTT. The chain combines TRBV6-6 with TRBJ1-3; no clear D gene. The CDR3 totals 17 residues. V lost 5 bases, J lost 0 bases, and 17 bases lay in between. Germline CDR1 is MNHNY and CDR2 is SVGAGI (reference sequence).

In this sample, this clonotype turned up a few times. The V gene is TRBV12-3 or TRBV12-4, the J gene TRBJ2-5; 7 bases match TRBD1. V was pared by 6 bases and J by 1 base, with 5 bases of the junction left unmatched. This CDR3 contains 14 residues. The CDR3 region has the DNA TGTGCCAGCAGGTGGACAGGACTCCAAGAGACCCAGTACTTC. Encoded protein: CASRWTGLQETQYF.

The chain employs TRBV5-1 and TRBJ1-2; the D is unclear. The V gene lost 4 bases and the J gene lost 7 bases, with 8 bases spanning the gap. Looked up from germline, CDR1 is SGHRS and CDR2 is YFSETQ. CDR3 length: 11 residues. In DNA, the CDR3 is TGCGCCAGCAGCGAAGGGTTTGGCTACACCTTC. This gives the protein CASSEGFGYTF.

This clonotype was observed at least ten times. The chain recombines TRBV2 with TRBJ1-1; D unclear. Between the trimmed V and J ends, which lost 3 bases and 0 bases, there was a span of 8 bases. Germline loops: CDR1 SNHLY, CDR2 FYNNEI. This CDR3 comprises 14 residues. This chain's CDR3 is CASSDNSLNTEAFF. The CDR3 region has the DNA TGTGCCAGCAGTGATAACAGCTTGAACACTGAAGCTTTCTTT.

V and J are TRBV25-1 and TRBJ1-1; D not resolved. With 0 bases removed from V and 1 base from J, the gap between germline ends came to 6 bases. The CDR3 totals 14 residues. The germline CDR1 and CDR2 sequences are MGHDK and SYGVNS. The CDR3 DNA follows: TGTGCCAGCAGTGAATATGTTGGGAACACTGAAGCTTTCTTT. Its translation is CASSEYVGNTEAFF. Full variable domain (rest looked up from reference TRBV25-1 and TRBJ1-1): EADIYQTPRYLVIGTGKKITLECSQTMGHDKMYWYQQDPGMELHLIHYSYGVNSTEKGDLSSESTVSRIRTEHFPLTLESARPSHTSQYLCASSEYVGNTEAFFGQGTRLTVV.

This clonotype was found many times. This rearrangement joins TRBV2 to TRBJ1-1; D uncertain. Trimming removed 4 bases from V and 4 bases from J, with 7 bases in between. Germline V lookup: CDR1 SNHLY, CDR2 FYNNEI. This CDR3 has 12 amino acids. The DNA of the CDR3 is TGTGCCAGCAGTGTTGACGGCACTGAAGCTTTCTTT. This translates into CASSVDGTEAFF.

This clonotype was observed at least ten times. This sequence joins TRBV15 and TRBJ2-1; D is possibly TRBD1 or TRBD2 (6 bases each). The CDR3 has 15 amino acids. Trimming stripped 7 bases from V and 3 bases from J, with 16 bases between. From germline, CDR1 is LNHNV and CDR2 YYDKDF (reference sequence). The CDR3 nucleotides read TGTGCCACCACCGGGGGCGGCGGGAACTACAATGAGCAGTTCTTC. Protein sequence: CATTGGGGNYNEQFF.

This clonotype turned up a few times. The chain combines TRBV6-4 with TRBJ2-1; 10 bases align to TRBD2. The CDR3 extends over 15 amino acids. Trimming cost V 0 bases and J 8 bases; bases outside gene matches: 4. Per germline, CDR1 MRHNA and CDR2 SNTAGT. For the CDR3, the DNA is TGTGCCAGCAGTGACTCTACTAGCGGGAACGATGAGCAGTTCTTC. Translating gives CASSDSTSGNDEQFF.

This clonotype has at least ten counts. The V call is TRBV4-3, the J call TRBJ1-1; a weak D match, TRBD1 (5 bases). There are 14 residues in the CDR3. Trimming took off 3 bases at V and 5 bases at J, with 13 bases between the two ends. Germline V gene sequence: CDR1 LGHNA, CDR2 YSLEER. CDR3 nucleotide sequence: TGCGCCAGCAGCCAGGACAAGTTTCTGACTGAAGCTTTCTTT. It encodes CASSQDKFLTEAFF.

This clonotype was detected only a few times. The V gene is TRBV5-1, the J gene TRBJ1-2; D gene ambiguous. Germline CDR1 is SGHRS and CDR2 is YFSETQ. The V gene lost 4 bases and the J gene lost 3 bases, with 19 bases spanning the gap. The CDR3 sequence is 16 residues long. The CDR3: CASSPGGALLYYGYTF. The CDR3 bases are TGCGCCAGCAGCCCGGGAGGAGCACTTCTTTACTATGGCTACACCTTC.

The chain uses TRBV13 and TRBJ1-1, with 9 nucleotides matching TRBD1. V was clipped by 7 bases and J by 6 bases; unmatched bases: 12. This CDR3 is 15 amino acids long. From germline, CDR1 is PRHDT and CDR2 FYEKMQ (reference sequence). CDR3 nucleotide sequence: TGTGCCAGCACCGACAGGGGGGGAAGGACCCCTGAAGCTTTCTTT. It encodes CASTDRGGRTPEAFF.

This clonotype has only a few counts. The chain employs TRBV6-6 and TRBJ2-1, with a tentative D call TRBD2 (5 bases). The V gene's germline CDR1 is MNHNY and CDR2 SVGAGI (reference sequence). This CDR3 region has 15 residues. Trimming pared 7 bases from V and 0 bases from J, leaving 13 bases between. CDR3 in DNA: TGTGCCAGCAATCCCAGGACTGCCTCCTACAATGAGCAGTTCTTC. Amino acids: CASNPRTASYNEQFF.

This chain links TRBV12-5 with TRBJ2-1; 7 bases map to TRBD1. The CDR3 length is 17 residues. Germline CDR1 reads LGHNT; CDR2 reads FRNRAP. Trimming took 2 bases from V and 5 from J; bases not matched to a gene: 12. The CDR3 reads CASGLTPGQTENNEQFF. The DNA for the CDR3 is TGTGCTAGTGGTTTGACTCCGGGACAGACAGAGAACAATGAGCAGTTCTTC. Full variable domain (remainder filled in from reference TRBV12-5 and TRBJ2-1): DARVTQTPRHKVTEMGQEVTMRCQPILGHNTVFWYRQTMMQGLELLAYFRNRAPLDDSGMPKDRFSAEMPDATLATLKIQPSEPRDSAVYFCASGLTPGQTENNEQFFGPGTRLTVL.

Here the CDR3 DNA reads TGTGCCAGCAGCTTACCAGCTACGACGACAGGGGGATCCAATGAGCAGTTCTTC. It translates to CASSLPATTTGGSNEQFF. This rearrangement joins TRBV7-9 to TRBJ2-1; 9 bases fit TRBD1. Germline lookup yields CDR1 SEHNR and CDR2 FQNEAQ (reference sequence). After removal of 2 bases from V and 6 bases from J, the junction contained 14 bases not matched to a gene. CDR3 size: 18 residues. Variable domain in full (rest from reference TRBV7-9 and TRBJ2-1): DTGVSQNPRHKITKRGQNVTFRCDPISEHNRLYWYRQTLGQGPEFLTYFQNEAQLEKSRLLSDRFSAERPKGSFSTLEIQRTEQGDSAMYLCASSLPATTTGGSNEQFFGPGTRLTVL.

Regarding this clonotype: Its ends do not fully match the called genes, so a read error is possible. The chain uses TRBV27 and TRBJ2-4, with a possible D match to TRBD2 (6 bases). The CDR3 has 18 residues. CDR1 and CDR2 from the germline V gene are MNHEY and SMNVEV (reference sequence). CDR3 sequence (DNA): TGTGCCAGCAGTTACGGGACTCCCGGCGCCCTAGCCAAAAACATTCAGCACTTC. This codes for CASSYGTPGALAKNIQHF.

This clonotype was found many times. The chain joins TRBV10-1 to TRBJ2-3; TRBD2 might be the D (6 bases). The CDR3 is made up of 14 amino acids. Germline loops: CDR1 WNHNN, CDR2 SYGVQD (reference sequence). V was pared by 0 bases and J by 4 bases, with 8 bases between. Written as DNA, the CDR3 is TGCGCCAGCAGTGAGTCGACGGGAGCAGATACGCAGTATTTT. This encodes CASSESTGADTQYF.

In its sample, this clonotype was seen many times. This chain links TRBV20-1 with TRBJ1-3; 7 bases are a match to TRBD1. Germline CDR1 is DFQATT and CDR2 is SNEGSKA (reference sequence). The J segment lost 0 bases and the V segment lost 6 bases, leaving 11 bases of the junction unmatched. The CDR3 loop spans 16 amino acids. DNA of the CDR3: TGCAGTGCCCAGGGGGGGACAGAGAACTCTGGAAACACCATATATTTT. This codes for CSAQGGTENSGNTIYF.

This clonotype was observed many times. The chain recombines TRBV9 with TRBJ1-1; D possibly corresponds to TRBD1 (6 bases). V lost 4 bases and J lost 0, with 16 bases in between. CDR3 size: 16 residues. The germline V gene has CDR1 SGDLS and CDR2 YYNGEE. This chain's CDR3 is CASSSTRQAMNTEAFF. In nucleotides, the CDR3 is TGTGCCAGCAGCTCTACTCGACAGGCCATGAACACTGAAGCTTTCTTT.